These T cell receptor beta chains were read from a single sample in a study of Graves' ophthalmopathy and Graves' hyperthyroidism. MiXCR was run by TCRdb on the multiplex PCR reads, yielding one entry per CDR3 protein. The sample includes around 1,000,000 distinct CDR3 sequences, around a third of them seen just once. Sequencing used peripheral blood or thyroid tissue (not recorded which). Receptor source: an adult man with Graves' hyperthyroidism. Both conserved end residues are part of each CDR3. The D gene is left open where the match is weak. Expanded clones are given a class, and other clones once, few, many or no size at all.

clone size	V gene	D gene	J gene	CDR3 protein	CDR3 DNA
NA	TRBV12-3/TRBV12-4	TRBD2	TRBJ2-2	CASRIAGGMTGELFF	TGTGCCAGCAGGATAGCGGGAGGAATGACCGGGGAGCTGTTTTTT
many	TRBV12-3/TRBV12-4	TRBD2	TRBJ2-2	CASSSGTSFYPGELFF	TGTGCCAGCAGTTCCGGGACTAGCTTTTATCCCGGGGAGCTGTTTTTT
many	TRBV11-2	NA	TRBJ1-5	CASSQTNNQPQHF	TGTGCCAGCAGCCAGACAAACAATCAGCCCCAGCATTTT
NA	TRBV7-2	TRBD1	TRBJ1-5	CASRRTGGPSYSNQPQHF	TGTGCCAGCAGGCGAACAGGGGGGCCGAGTTATAGCAATCAGCCCCAGCATTTT
few	TRBV9	NA	TRBJ2-2	CASSVGQPRNTGELFF	TGTGCCAGCAGCGTAGGACAGCCGCGAAACACCGGGGAGCTGTTTTTT
NA	TRBV7-3	NA	TRBJ1-5	CASSPRGAIGQPQHF	TGTGCCAGCAGCCCTAGGGGGGCAATCGGTCAGCCCCAGCATTTT
few	TRBV27	TRBD2	TRBJ2-5	CASSQASGRILMQETQYF	TGTGCCAGCAGTCAAGCTAGCGGGAGAATCCTTATGCAAGAGACCCAGTACTTC
NA	TRBV29-1	NA	TRBJ2-5	CSVEGGRAQETQYF	TGCAGCGTTGAAGGTGGCAGGGCGCAAGAGACCCAGTACTTC
many	TRBV12-3/TRBV12-4	NA	TRBJ1-1	CASSLAIEGTNTEAFF	TGTGCCAGCAGTTTGGCAATAGAGGGGACGAACACTGAAGCTTTCTTT
NA	TRBV7-9	NA	TRBJ2-2	CASSSSQGSTNTGELFF	TGTGCCAGCAGCTCGTCACAGGGCTCGACGAACACCGGGGAGCTGTTTTTT
few	TRBV11-2	TRBD1	TRBJ2-7	CASSLYDRGGEQYF	TGTGCCAGCAGCCTATACGACAGGGGCGGAGAGCAGTACTTC
many	TRBV19	NA	TRBJ2-7	CASSIAGGPTYEQYF	TGTGCCAGTAGTATTGCAGGGGGGCCAACCTACGAGCAGTACTTC
many	TRBV19	NA	TRBJ1-5	CASRWAGANNQPQHF	TGTGCCAGTAGGTGGGCGGGGGCGAACAATCAGCCCCAGCATTTT
many	TRBV10-2	TRBD1	TRBJ2-7	CASSPTGTGAYEQYF	TGTGCCAGTAGTCCTACCGGGACAGGGGCCTACGAGCAGTACTTC
NA	TRBV5-5	NA	TRBJ1-5	CASSAGVPNQPQHF	TGTGCCAGCAGCGCAGGGGTTCCCAATCAGCCCCAGCATTTT
NA	TRBV24-1	NA	TRBJ1-1	CATGRTDAFF	TGTGCCACCGGAAGGACTGATGCTTTCTTT
few	TRBV11-2	NA	TRBJ2-3	CASSRRVGTDTQYF	TGTGCCAGCAGCCGGCGGGTCGGAACAGATACGCAGTATTTT
many	TRBV7-2	TRBD2	TRBJ2-7	CASSGAGGYEQYF	TGTGCCAGCAGCGGGGCGGGAGGCTACGAGCAGTACTTC
NA	TRBV7-2	NA	TRBJ1-5	CASSLGHETQHF	TGTGCCAGCAGCTTAGGGCACGAGACCCAGCATTTT
few	TRBV9	NA	TRBJ1-2	CASSGLEGYTF	TGTGCCAGCAGCGGGCTGGAAGGCTACACCTTC
NA	TRBV7-6	NA	TRBJ2-5	CASSLEPSVETQYF	TGTGCCAGCAGCTTAGAACCATCGGTGGAGACCCAGTACTTC
many	TRBV20-1	TRBD1	TRBJ1-5	CSARRQGTSNQPQHF	TGCAGTGCTAGACGACAGGGCACTAGCAATCAGCCCCAGCATTTT
many	TRBV12-3/TRBV12-4	NA	TRBJ1-3	CASIDNGNTIYF	TGTGCCAGCATCGACAATGGAAACACCATATATTTT
NA	TRBV5-1	TRBD2	TRBJ2-7	CASSWGLAGEAYEQYF	TGCGCCAGCAGCTGGGGACTAGCGGGCGAGGCCTACGAGCAGTACTTC
many	TRBV11-2	NA	TRBJ2-6	CASRGVRSGANVLTF	TGTGCCAGCAGGGGAGTTCGCTCTGGGGCCAACGTCCTGACTTTC
NA	TRBV29-1	NA	TRBJ2-7	CSVAVQDSYEQYF	TGCAGCGTTGCGGTGCAGGATTCCTACGAGCAGTACTTC
many	TRBV20-1	NA	TRBJ2-7	CSARVRGTYEQYF	TGCAGTGCTAGAGTGCGGGGTACCTACGAGCAGTACTTC
NA	TRBV2	NA	TRBJ1-3	CASSYRTPNSGNTIYF	TGTGCCAGCAGTTACCGGACACCCAACTCTGGAAACACCATATATTTT
many	TRBV25-1	NA	TRBJ1-1	CASSESSSEAFF	TGTGCCAGCAGTGAAAGCTCCAGTGAAGCTTTCTTT
few	TRBV24-1	NA	TRBJ1-5	CATRGGGGNQPQHF	TGTGCCACCAGGGGGGGGGGGGGCAATCAGCCCCAGCATTTT